This T cell receptor beta chain was documented in a study of regulatory T cells in long-lasting Graves disease. The time point: newly diagnosed GD, antithyroid drugs for less than 3 months. Scientists built the TCR library using RNA that was extracted from PBMCs. Germline V gene data show CDR1 as DFQATT and CDR2 as SNEGSKA (reference sequence). The CDR3 runs 18 residues. Trimming at V came to 6 bases and at J to 5 bases, leaving 23 bases not matched to a gene. Relying on iRepertoire HTBI primers and Arm-PCR of CDR3 regions, the team built TCR beta libraries. TCRdb recomputed calls from the multiplex PCR reads with MiXCR, one row per CDR3 protein. The data show about 610,000 distinct CDR3 sequences, roughly 16% seen once. Separately, the same data were catalogued under a study of T cells in Graves' hyperthyroidism and ophthalmopathy.

The rearrangement uses TRBV20-1 and TRBJ2-5; 8 bases line up with TRBD1. The sequencing used peripheral blood mononuclear cells (PBMCs), collected at new diagnosis, from a patient treated with antithyroid drugs. The clonotype comes from a man aged 18-30 years with Graves disease. CDR3 loop: CSANVLRSKQGELETQYF. CDR3 bases: TGCAGTGCCAATGTACTTAGATCGAAACAGGGGGAGTTGGAGACCCAGTACTTC.